Listed below are T cell receptor beta chains from one sample, sequenced in a study of T cell responses to AZD1222 COVID-19 vaccine. The data were produced by immunoSEQ multiplex PCR, yet TCRdb's version contains in-frame clones alone and is incomplete. The data contain about 160,000 clones, about 90% of them seen just once; the ten biggest clones take up more than 5.5%. The material sequenced was peripheral blood, taken on day 0 of AZD1222 vaccination. All receptors come from an adult in good health. Both conserved end residues are part of each CDR3. A D gene is named only where the DNA matches it firmly. Only some rows state a clone size, as once, few, many or a class for expanded clones.

cdr3_aa cdr3_nt d_call j_call clone_size v_call
CASSELGHQNTEAFF TGTGCCAGCAGTGAATTGGGACACCAGAACACTGAAGCTTTCTTT NA TRBJ1-1 NA TRBV2
CASSPLLEQSREAFF TGTGCCAGCTCACCACTTCTTGAGCAATCTCGTGAAGCTTTCTTT NA TRBJ1-1 NA TRBV18
CASSSHMDSYEQYF TGTGCCAGCAGTTCACACATGGACTCCTACGAGCAGTACTTC NA TRBJ2-7 NA TRBV6-2/TRBV6-3
CASSLGQANYGYTF TGCGCCAGCAGCTTGGGGCAGGCTAACTATGGCTACACCTTC NA TRBJ1-2 NA TRBV5-1
CASSLRPHNEQFF TGTGCCAGCAGCTTAAGGCCGCACAATGAGCAGTTCTTC NA TRBJ2-1 once TRBV7-3
CASSPPRYPANRELFF TGTGCCAGCTCACCACCGAGGTACCCCGCCAACCGGGAGCTGTTTTTT NA TRBJ2-2 NA TRBV18
CASSLADSSYNEQFF TGCGCCAGCAGCTTGGCCGACTCCTCCTACAATGAGCAGTTCTTC NA TRBJ2-1 NA TRBV5-1
CASSVAGGWTDTQYF TGTGCCAGCAGCGTGGCGGGGGGGTGGACAGATACGCAGTATTTT TRBD2 TRBJ2-3 NA TRBV9
CASSFPGSYNEQFF TGTGCCAGCAGTTTTCCGGGCTCCTACAATGAGCAGTTCTTC NA TRBJ2-1 NA TRBV28
CAISERQSGLAGRNEQFF TGTGCCATCAGTGAGAGACAGAGTGGACTAGCGGGGAGGAATGAGCAGTTCTTC TRBD2 TRBJ2-1 NA TRBV10-3
CASSLRNQPQHF TGTGCCAGCAGTTTGCGTAATCAGCCCCAGCATTTT NA TRBJ1-5 NA TRBV28
CASSLGLEVAEQFF TGCGCCAGCAGCTTGGGACTAGAAGTGGCTGAGCAGTTCTTC NA TRBJ2-1 NA TRBV5-1
CASSSVIQGSYEQYF TGTGCCAGCAGCTCAGTTATACAGGGATCCTACGAGCAGTACTTC NA TRBJ2-7 NA TRBV5-4
CASSPGGPGTIYF TGTGCCAGCAGTCCGGGGGGGCCTGGCACCATATATTTT NA TRBJ1-3 NA TRBV28
CASRTTGPQHF TGTGCCAGCAGGACAACAGGGCCCCAGCATTTT NA TRBJ1-5 NA TRBV28
CASSPRDRGGKLFF TGTGCCAGCAGCCCCCGGGACAGGGGTGGAAAACTGTTTTTT TRBD1 TRBJ1-4 NA TRBV3-1/TRBV3-2
CAWNEGSYGYTF TGTGCCTGGAATGAGGGTAGCTATGGCTACACCTTC NA TRBJ1-2 NA TRBV30
CASSPSGLSPLHF TGTGCCAGCTCACCATCCGGGCTTTCACCCCTCCACTTT NA TRBJ1-6 NA TRBV18
CASSLVQVGSETQYF TGTGCCAGCAGCTTGGTGCAGGTGGGATCAGAGACCCAGTACTTC NA TRBJ2-5 NA TRBV5-6
CASSVTGARTEAFF TGTGCCAGCAGCGTAACAGGGGCGAGGACTGAAGCTTTCTTT TRBD1 TRBJ1-1 NA TRBV9
CASSQDLYPGTGRWNYYGYTF TGTGCCAGCAGCCAAGATCTTTACCCCGGGACAGGGAGATGGAATTACTATGGCTACACCTTC TRBD1 TRBJ1-2 NA TRBV4-2
CASSPDSMGSVNTEAFF TGTGCCAGCAGCCCTGACAGTATGGGTTCGGTCAACACTGAAGCTTTCTTT NA TRBJ1-1 NA TRBV7-9
CASSFPGGAYEQYF TGTGCCAGCAGTTTTCCAGGTGGAGCCTACGAGCAGTACTTC NA TRBJ2-7 few TRBV28
CSVVRGEPYEQYF TGCAGCGTTGTAAGGGGGGAACCCTACGAGCAGTACTTC NA TRBJ2-7 few TRBV29-1
CAWRTVLAGSSYEQYF TGTGCCTGGCGGACCGTCCTGGCGGGAAGCTCCTACGAGCAGTACTTC NA TRBJ2-7 once TRBV30
CASSLLADRTPDGYTF TGTGCCAGCAGCTTGTTAGCCGACAGGACCCCTGATGGCTACACCTTC NA TRBJ1-2 NA TRBV5-6
CAIRVKGLAGNTDTQYF TGTGCCATCCGAGTAAAGGGACTAGCGGGGAACACAGATACGCAGTATTTT TRBD2 TRBJ2-3 NA TRBV19
CASSLTHSVNTEAFF TGTGCCAGCAGTTTAACTCATTCGGTTAACACTGAAGCTTTCTTT NA TRBJ1-1 NA TRBV28
CASSLGGTGSTEAFF TGTGCCAGCAGCTTAGGTGGGACAGGGAGCACTGAAGCTTTCTTT TRBD1 TRBJ1-1 few TRBV11-3
CAWGGPNTGELFF TGTGCCTGGGGGGGTCCGAACACCGGGGAGCTGTTTTTT NA TRBJ2-2 NA TRBV30
CAISEGRRTKGWPEAFF TGTGCCATCAGTGAGGGTCGGAGGACAAAGGGTTGGCCTGAAGCTTTCTTT NA TRBJ1-1 NA TRBV10-3
CASSFRFSGRGKNIQYF TGTGCCAGCAGTTTTAGGTTTTCCGGCAGGGGCAAAAACATTCAGTACTTC NA TRBJ2-4 NA TRBV27
CASSLEVMTSGLDTQYF TGTGCCAGCAGCTTGGAGGTTATGACTAGCGGGTTAGATACGCAGTATTTT TRBD2 TRBJ2-3 NA TRBV5-5
CASSIGPGANEKLFF TGTGCCAGTAGTATAGGACCGGGGGCTAATGAAAAACTGTTTTTT NA TRBJ1-4 NA TRBV19
CASSQEMAYGYTF TGTGCCAGCAGCCAAGAGATGGCGTATGGCTACACCTTC NA TRBJ1-2 NA TRBV3-1/TRBV3-2
CSGLVWNTEAFF TGCAGCGGGCTCGTTTGGAACACTGAAGCTTTCTTT NA TRBJ1-1 NA TRBV29-1
CAWIRGGDTIYF TGTGCCTGGATCCGGGGGGGGGACACCATATATTTT NA TRBJ1-3 NA TRBV30
CASSWTTGGGQPQHF TGCGCCAGCAGCTGGACCACAGGGGGCGGTCAGCCCCAGCATTTT TRBD1 TRBJ1-5 NA TRBV5-1
CASSQTSSQETQYF TGTGCCAGCAGCCAAACTAGCAGTCAAGAGACCCAGTACTTC NA TRBJ2-5 NA TRBV27
CASSRVPGQNNSPLHF TGTGCCAGTAGTAGGGTACCGGGACAGAATAATTCACCCCTCCACTTT TRBD1 TRBJ1-6 NA TRBV19
CASSLGRRSTEAFF TGTGCCAGCAGCTTAGGTCGCAGGAGCACTGAAGCTTTCTTT NA TRBJ1-1 NA TRBV7-2
CATSDSQDLLDGYTF TGTGCCACCAGTGATTCTCAGGACCTCTTAGATGGCTACACCTTC NA TRBJ1-2 NA TRBV24-1